Many counts were recorded for the clone carrying this T cell receptor beta chain. Its antigen is not identified. During its preparation, the TCRbeta library received unique molecular identifiers. Using its own MiXCR run on the PCR reads, TCRdb lists one record per CDR3 protein. Of 200,000 to 250,000 distinct CDR3 sequences listed, around 7.5% are singletons. This specimen belongs to a study of T-cell reconstitution after alpha-beta-depleted transplantation in children. Notes on the study in general: There were some patients whose high TCRbeta diversity at day 60 came from surviving recipient T cells and thymic progenitors.

Looked up from germline, CDR1 is SGHRS and CDR2 is YFSETQ. V gave up 4 bases and J gave up 4 bases, with 18 bases separating them. The CDR3 is made up of 16 amino acids. This clonotype originated in a male patient aged 10 to 17 who had a stem cell transplant for acute lymphoblastic leukemia, so the T cells may come from the graft donor. The chain carries TRBV5-1 and TRBJ2-1; possible D gene TRBD1, 6 bases. The sample here was PBMCs, mostly from graft donor cells, taken 180 days after TCRalphabeta/CD19-depleted stem cell transplant. In DNA form, the CDR3 reads TGCGCCAGCAGCCCCACCGACAGGTCCCCTTACAATGAGCAGTTCTTC. Protein: CASSPTDRSPYNEQFF.